These 15 T cell receptor beta chains came from one sample sequenced in a study of blood T cells in healthy people across ages. Next came a second PCR, run for about 7 to 12 cycles, which used a sample-barcoded 5' primer along with a J-beta primer mix. TCRdb re-analysed the 5' RACE reads in MiXCR, keeping a single row per CDR3 protein. The sample holds approximately 360,000 distinct CDR3 sequences, about half seen once. Material for sequencing was blood. The receptors were sampled from a man aged 55 to 70 in good health.

This clonotype was found a few times. V is TRBV20-1 and J is TRBJ2-1; D is ambiguous. This CDR3 comprises 16 residues. V dropped 5 bases and J dropped 6 bases, with 23 bases sitting between them. Per germline, CDR1 DFQATT and CDR2 SNEGSKA (reference sequence). The CDR3 coding sequence is TGCAGTGCTTACAGAGCTAGAGGCGCGACGAGCAATGAGCAGTTCTTC. Its translation is CSAYRARGATSNEQFF.

The CDR3: CASSQAADRDSYTF. CDR3 in DNA: TGCGCCAGCAGCCAAGCCGCAGACAGGGATAGCTACACCTTC. The V call is TRBV4-3, the J call TRBJ1-2; 7 nucleotides align to TRBD1. The CDR3 covers 14 residues. The V gene's germline CDR1 is LGHNA and CDR2 YSLEER. Trimming at V came to 1 base and at J to 9 bases, leaving 8 bases not matched to a gene.

The chain has TRBV20-1 and TRBJ1-1; D is unclear. The CDR3 is 14 amino acids. V dropped 0 bases and J dropped 1 base, with 9 bases sitting between them. Germline V gene sequence: CDR1 DFQATT, CDR2 SNEGSKA (reference sequence). CDR3 coding DNA: TGCAGTGCTAGAGAGGCAGGCCCGAACACTGAAGCTTTCTTT. This encodes CSAREAGPNTEAFF.

The chain joins TRBV7-2 to TRBJ1-5; D not certain. CDR3 length: 15 amino acids. Trimming took off 5 bases at V and 4 bases at J, with 15 bases between the two ends. From germline, CDR1 is SGHTA and CDR2 FQGNSA. Here the CDR3 reads CASSLDPGRNQPQHF. CDR3 DNA: TGTGCCAGCAGCCTCGACCCGGGTAGGAATCAGCCCCAGCATTTT.

The chain uses TRBV30 and TRBJ2-5; perhaps TRBD1 as D (6 bases). The J call is uncertain, as TRBJ2-7 better fits the DNA end. Germline CDR1 is GTSNPN and CDR2 is SVGIG (reference sequence). This CDR3 is built from 15 residues. DNA of the CDR3: TGTGCCTGGAGTGGGTTGGGGGCTCCGAACTACGAGCAGTACTTC. Translating gives CAWSGLGAPNYEQYF.

This clonotype was recorded a few times. The gene calls are TRBV18 and TRBJ1-1; D is ambiguous. Trimming stripped 4 bases from V and 1 base from J, with 7 bases between. This CDR3 has 13 amino acids. Per the germline V gene, CDR1 is KGHSH and CDR2 is LQKENI. In DNA, the CDR3 is TGTGCCAGCTCACTTCAACAGAACACTGAAGCTTTCTTT. It codes for CASSLQQNTEAFF. Based on the CDR3 plus reference TRBV18 and TRBJ1-1, the full variable domain is NAGVMQNPRHLVRRRGQEARLRCSPMKGHSHVYWYRQLPEEGLKFMVYLQKENIIDESGMPKERFSAEFPKEGPSILRIQQVVRGDSAAYFCASSLQQNTEAFFGQGTRLTVV.

The rearrangement links TRBV29-1 to TRBJ1-4; possible D gene TRBD1, 5 bases. Trimming took off 5 bases at V and 0 bases at J, with 25 bases between the two ends. Germline V CDR1 and CDR2: SQVTM, ANQGSEA. The CDR3 totals 19 residues. The CDR3 sequence: CSVKLGTRLAHATNEKLFF. Written as DNA, the CDR3 is TGCAGCGTTAAGCTCGGGACGCGCCTCGCCCACGCAACTAATGAAAAACTGTTTTTT.

V and J are TRBV24-1 and TRBJ2-7; the D gene is possibly TRBD2 (6 bases). The closer fit of TRBJ2-5 to the DNA end suggests the J call may be wrong. Germline V CDR1 and CDR2: KGHDR, SFDVKD. This CDR3 is built from 15 residues. The CDR3 region has the DNA TGTGCCACCAGTGATTTGGTTAGCGGAAAAGAGACCCAGTACTTC. This translates into CATSDLVSGKETQYF.

With respect to this clonotype: Lacking the conserved final phenylalanine or tryptophan, this CDR3 likely reflects a read error. The chain combines TRBV12-3 or TRBV12-4 with TRBJ2-3, with D possibly being TRBD1 (5 bases). This CDR3 is built from 13 residues. V shed 6 bases and J shed 4 bases, with 11 bases lying between them. CDR3 DNA: TGTGCCAGCAGCACCCAGGGCGCAGATACGCAGTATTCT. Protein: CASSTQGADTQYS.

V usage is TRBV5-1 and J usage is TRBJ2-5; 15 bases fit TRBD2. Germline V gene sequence: CDR1 SGHRS, CDR2 YFSETQ. The CDR3 sequence is 18 residues long. The V segment lost 0 bases and the J segment 4 bases; nucleotides outside the gene matches: 7. CDR3 amino acids: CASSLVGLAGGTPETQYF. Here the CDR3 DNA reads TGCGCCAGCAGCTTGGTGGGACTAGCGGGGGGAACACCAGAGACCCAGTACTTC. The full variable domain, in which reference TRBV5-1 and TRBJ2-5 provide the parts outside the CDR3, is KAGVTQTPRYLIKTRGQQVTLSCSPISGHRSVSWYQQTPGQGLQFLFEYFSETQRNKGNFPGRFSGRQFSNSRSEMNVSTLELGDSALYLCASSLVGLAGGTPETQYFGPGTRLLVL.

The rearrangement uses TRBV29-1 and TRBJ2-5; D is perhaps TRBD1 or TRBD2 (5 bases each). The CDR3 loop spans 15 amino acids. The germline CDR1 and CDR2 sequences are SQVTM and ANQGSEA. With 3 bases removed from V and 3 bases from J, the gap between germline ends came to 17 bases. Here the CDR3 reads CSVERAGITKETQYF. The CDR3 DNA sequence: TGCAGCGTTGAGAGGGCAGGGATAACAAAAGAGACCCAGTACTTC.

This clonotype was observed a single time. The V and J genes are TRBV2 and TRBJ1-2; D is unresolved. From germline, CDR1 is SNHLY and CDR2 FYNNEI. This CDR3 is built from 12 residues. V dropped 4 bases and J dropped 2 bases, with 5 bases sitting between them. Here the CDR3 reads CASSVGNYGYTF. CDR3 DNA: TGTGCCAGCAGTGTGGGAAACTATGGCTACACCTTC.

The genes are TRBV5-4 and TRBJ2-3; weak D call: TRBD1 (5 bases). Germline CDR1 and CDR2: SGHNT and YYREEE (reference sequence). The CDR3 covers 16 residues. Trimming stripped 6 bases from V and 1 base from J, with 18 bases between. For the CDR3, the DNA is TGTGCCAGCACCGACAGCCGGATAATGGGCACAGATACGCAGTATTTT. It yields the protein CASTDSRIMGTDTQYF.

This clonotype was seen only a few times. One end of the junction varies from germline; a read error may be responsible. The chain carries TRBV4-3 and TRBJ1-6, with a weak D call TRBD1 (5 bases). The CDR3 extends over 14 amino acids. CDR1 is LGHNA and CDR2 is YSLEER in the germline V gene. The CDR3: CASSLGGDNSPLHF. The CDR3 nucleotides are TGCGCCAGTAGCCTGGGGGGAGATAATTCACCCCTCCACTTT.

V usage is TRBV11-2 and J usage is TRBJ2-7; tentative D call: TRBD1 (6 bases). The CDR3 contains 13 residues. V was shortened by 5 bases and J by 7 bases, with 15 bases between the two germline ends. Germline V gene lookup returns CDR1 SGHAT and CDR2 FQNNGV. CDR3 sequence (DNA): TGTGCCAGCAGCCACCCAACTAGGGGGGAGCAGTACTTC. Translation gives CASSHPTRGEQYF.